This T cell receptor (beta chain) originates from a study of blood T cell repertoires in COVID-19. Study details: T cells, B-cell-depleted T cells, or PBMCs provided the cDNA or gDNA that served as material.

Per the original methods: Counts of nucleated cells, estimated from reference gene primer amplification, were obtained. Assay: immunoSEQ multiplex PCR; the TCRdb copy retains only in-frame clones and omits some. From that table come the V and J calls and clone size; the DNA was used to work out D and trimming. Among 150,000 or so clones listed, around 83% were seen once. The V gene's germline CDR1 is MNHEY and CDR2 SVGAGI. The CDR3 contains 13 residues. V was clipped by 7 bases and J by 1 base; unmatched bases: 3. Material: peripheral blood. The TCR comes from a young man with acute or convalescent COVID-19. The V gene is TRBV6-5, the J gene TRBJ1-1, with 7 bases identical to TRBD1. The CDR3 region has the DNA TGTGCCAGCAACGACAGGGCGAACACTGAAGCTTTCTTT. Its protein is CASNDRANTEAFF.